This T cell receptor beta chain is drawn from a study of shared clonotypes between healthy human individuals. Study-level findings and limits: Approximately 5% of naive CD4 clonotypes were shared across a handful of donors. An effect of sequencing depth on clonotype sharing among donors was expected.

In regard to this clone: Its antigen remains unidentified.

Terminally differentiated effector memory CD45RA+ cells were excluded from the naive CD8 cells, which were CD45RO-negative and positively selected for CCR7. Sorted-subset replicate PCRs used about 0.2 ug DNA, some 33,000 T cell genomes. The table came from immunoSEQ multiplex PCR; TCRdb's copy has only in-frame clones and leaves some out. This table holds some 580,000 clones, roughly 98% found once. The germline V gene has CDR1 SNHLY and CDR2 FYNNEI. V lost 9 bases to trimming and J lost 4 bases, with 10 bases between them. The length of the CDR3 is 12 residues. The receptor comes from a man aged 25 to 45 in good health. The sample comprised naive CD8+ T cells sorted from blood. The genes are TRBV2 and TRBJ2-1, with D perhaps matching TRBD2 (5 bases). CDR3 nucleotides: TGTGCCAGTGGAGGCTATTACAATGAGCAGTTCTTC. This translates into CASGGYYNEQFF.